The sequence of this T cell receptor (beta chain) was determined in a study of T cell repertoires in cytomegalovirus infection. About the research overall: Carrying CMV and the relevant HLA type showed in public TCR beta signatures.

TCRdb re-called the reads through MiXCR, storing one row per CDR3 protein. The sample carries 210,000 or so distinct CDR3 sequences, under 8.5% recorded once. In this sample, this clonotype turned up many times. Antigen: not known. Study findings and constraints: The ex vivo response was dominated by HLA-C-restricted CMV-specific TCR beta clonotypes.

The CDR3 is 15 amino acids. V lost 6 bases to trimming and J lost 5 bases, with 19 bases between them. The germline V gene encodes CDR1 MNHEY and CDR2 SVGEGT. The sequenced sample was PBMCs. This receptor was taken from a human donor in good health (CMV status not recorded). Some clones in this sample may be carry-over from other donors' samples. This chain joins TRBV6-2 or TRBV6-3 and TRBJ1-1, with a weak D call TRBD1 (6 bases). The CDR3 is CASRGHGRVSTEAFF. The CDR3 coding sequence is TGTGCCAGCAGGGGACACGGACGAGTGAGTACTGAAGCTTTCTTT.